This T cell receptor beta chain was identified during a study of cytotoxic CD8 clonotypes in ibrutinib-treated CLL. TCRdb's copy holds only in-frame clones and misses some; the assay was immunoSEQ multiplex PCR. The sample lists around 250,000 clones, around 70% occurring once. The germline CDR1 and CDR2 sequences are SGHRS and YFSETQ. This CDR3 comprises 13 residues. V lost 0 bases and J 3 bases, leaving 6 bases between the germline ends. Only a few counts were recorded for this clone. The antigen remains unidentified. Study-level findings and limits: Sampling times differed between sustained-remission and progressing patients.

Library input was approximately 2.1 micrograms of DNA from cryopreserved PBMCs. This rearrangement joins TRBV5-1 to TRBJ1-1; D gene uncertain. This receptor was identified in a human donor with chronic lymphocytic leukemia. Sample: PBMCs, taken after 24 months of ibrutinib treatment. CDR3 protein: CASSLGDDTEAFF. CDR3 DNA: TGCGCCAGCAGCTTGGGGGATGACACTGAAGCTTTCTTT.